This TCR beta chain was sequenced for a study of blood T cell repertoires in COVID-19. Study overall: The origin of the acute and convalescent COVID-19 samples was the United States, Italy and Spain. Nucleic acid was either cDNA or gDNA, and it came from T cells, B-cell-depleted T cells, or PBMCs.

Those who participated ranged in age from 18 to 89 years and resided in about two dozen US areas. Membership in each cohort depended on participant-reported clinical history. The protocol was immunoSEQ multiplex PCR, while the TCRdb copy is restricted to in-frame clones and leaves out a portion. This sample has some 200,000 clones, with about 80% found just once. This clone was detected a few times. CDR1 is WSHSY and CDR2 is SAAADI in the germline V gene. The V end was cut by 2 bases, the J end by 7 bases, with 11 bases between. This CDR3 has 14 amino acids. This receptor was identified in a woman aged 40 to 50 with acute COVID-19. This chain uses TRBV10-2 with TRBJ1-4; D is ambiguous. The sample comprised PBMCs or T cells enriched from blood (not recorded which). The CDR3: CASSEAGLGEKLFF. The CDR3 bases are TGCGCCAGCAGTGAGGCCGGTCTAGGTGAAAAACTGTTTTTT.